The rows below give T cell receptor beta chains drawn from one sample of a study of blood T cell repertoires in COVID-19. Libraries were prepared by immunoSEQ multiplex PCR; TCRdb keeps only in-frame clonotypes and omits some of them. The sample has 220,000 or so clones; approximately 81% are singletons. What was sequenced was peripheral blood. All receptors derive from a young man with active or convalescent COVID-19. Both conserved end residues are part of each CDR3. D genes are given only for firm matches. Only part of the rows carry a size: once, few, many, or a class if the clone is expanded.

D	V	size	J	DNA	CDR3
NA	TRBV28	many	TRBJ2-1	TGTGCCAGCAGTTTAGGTAGCGGATACAATGAGCAGTTCTTC	CASSLGSGYNEQFF
NA	TRBV10-3	NA	TRBJ2-7	TGTGCCATCGCAACCGGGACAAGCACTTTTGAGCAGTACTTC	CAIATGTSTFEQYF
TRBD1	TRBV10-3	NA	TRBJ1-5	TGTGCCACCGGACAGGAGGCCAATCAGCCCCAGCATTTT	CATGQEANQPQHF
NA	TRBV4-3	NA	TRBJ2-7	TGCGCCAGCAGCCAAGATCGACAAGGCTACGAGCAGTACTTC	CASSQDRQGYEQYF
NA	TRBV7-9	few	TRBJ1-1	TGTGCCAGCAGCTTAGTTACGGGGGGCACAAACGAAGCTTTCTTT	CASSLVTGGTNEAFF
NA	TRBV2	NA	TRBJ2-5	TGTGCCAGCAGTGGAGGGGGTGGCGAGACCCAGTACTTC	CASSGGGGETQYF
NA	TRBV6-6	NA	TRBJ1-1	TGTGCCAGCAGTTATGTCGGAGTGGTGGCTTTCTTT	CASSYVGVVAFF
NA	TRBV18	NA	TRBJ2-7	TGTGCCAGCTCACCACAGCCCCTAGAATACGAGCAGTACTTC	CASSPQPLEYEQYF
NA	TRBV3-1/TRBV3-2	NA	TRBJ2-3	TGTGCCAGCAGCCAAGGACGGGTCCCCACAGATACGCAGTATTTT	CASSQGRVPTDTQYF
TRBD1	TRBV2	once	TRBJ1-5	TGTGCCAGCAGTGAAGGAGACAGGGGGAATCAGCCCCAGCATTTT	CASSEGDRGNQPQHF
NA	TRBV7-9	NA	TRBJ1-6	TGTGCCAGCAGCGTGGAGAATTCACCCCTCCACTTT	CASSVENSPLHF
NA	TRBV7-2	NA	TRBJ2-3	TGTGCCAGCAGCTTTGGGGGGAAATCAAACACAGATACGCAGTATTTT	CASSFGGKSNTDTQYF
NA	TRBV18	NA	TRBJ1-1	TGTGCCAGCTCACCCCTTTCGGGGAACACTGAAGCTTTCTTT	CASSPLSGNTEAFF
TRBD1	TRBV28	NA	TRBJ1-2	TGTGCCAGCAGTTTAAATTTGGGACAGGGAGCCTACGGCTACACCTTC	CASSLNLGQGAYGYTF
TRBD2	TRBV25-1	NA	TRBJ2-5	TGTGCCAACATTAGCCGGGGGGGTGGCCAAGAGACCCAGTACTTC	CANISRGGGQETQYF
TRBD1	TRBV11-3	NA	TRBJ1-6	TGTGCCAGCAGCGGGACAGATAATTCACCCCTCCACTTT	CASSGTDNSPLHF
NA	TRBV7-2	NA	TRBJ1-1	TGTGCCAGCAGCTTTCGAGGGAAGTGGAATGAAGCTTTCTTT	CASSFRGKWNEAFF
NA	TRBV4-1	NA	TRBJ2-1	TGCGCCAGCAGCCAAACTAGGAATGAGCAGTTCTTC	CASSQTRNEQFF
NA	TRBV7-6	NA	TRBJ2-7	TGTGCCAGCAGCTTAGCCGCGATGTACGAGCAGTACTTC	CASSLAAMYEQYF
TRBD1	TRBV5-1	NA	TRBJ1-2	TGCGCCAGCAGCCAGCCCGACAGGGACTATGGCTACACCTTC	CASSQPDRDYGYTF
TRBD2	TRBV5-1	NA	TRBJ2-1	TGCGCCAGCAGCTTCGGTGTAGCGGGGGTAAACAATGAGCAGTTCTTC	CASSFGVAGVNNEQFF
NA	TRBV6-5	NA	TRBJ2-4	TGTGCCAGCAGGGACACGGGACTAGCCAAAAACATTCAGTACTTC	CASRDTGLAKNIQYF
TRBD2	TRBV27	NA	TRBJ2-2	TGTGCCAGCAGTTTAGCGGGAGCGACCGGGGAGCTGTTTTTT	CASSLAGATGELFF
NA	TRBV11-2	NA	TRBJ2-2	TGTGCCAGCAGCTTAGGTCAAACCAACAGGAACACCGGGGAGCTGTTTTTT	CASSLGQTNRNTGELFF
NA	TRBV5-4	few	TRBJ2-5	TGTGCCAGCAGCTTCCCCCTATCGACCCAGTACTTC	CASSFPLSTQYF
NA	TRBV6-2/TRBV6-3	NA	TRBJ1-2	TGTGCCAGCAGTACCGCGCGGGGGCGGATTACTAACTATGGCTACACCTTC	CASSTARGRITNYGYTF
TRBD1	TRBV15	NA	TRBJ1-5	TGTGCCACCAGCAGAGATACAGGGGCCAATCAGCCCCAGCATTTT	CATSRDTGANQPQHF
NA	TRBV29-1	NA	TRBJ1-4	TGCAGCGCCCACACGAGGTCTAATGAAAAACTGTTTTTT	CSAHTRSNEKLFF
NA	TRBV5-5	once	TRBJ2-3	TGTGCCAGCAGCTTTCGGGGGACTAGCACAGATACGCAGTATTTT	CASSFRGTSTDTQYF
TRBD2	TRBV7-9	NA	TRBJ2-7	TGTGCCAGCAGCTTAGAGTCGGGACTAGACTCCTACGAGCAGTACTTC	CASSLESGLDSYEQYF
NA	TRBV7-5	NA	TRBJ1-6	TGTGTCAGAAGCCAGACCGGGACAGGTTGGACACCCCTCCACTTT	CVRSQTGTGWTPLHF
TRBD2	TRBV19	NA	TRBJ2-3	TGTGCCAGTAGTCCGGGCGAACTAGCGGGGGGCACAGATACGCAGTATTTT	CASSPGELAGGTDTQYF
TRBD1	TRBV19	NA	TRBJ1-1	TGTGCCAGTAGTAAGGGACAGGGGCCGAACACTGAAGCTTTCTTT	CASSKGQGPNTEAFF
NA	TRBV2	NA	TRBJ1-2	TGTGCCAGCAGGAGGGAACCTAACTATGGCTACACCTTC	CASRREPNYGYTF
NA	TRBV23-1	NA	TRBJ2-7	TGCGCCAGCGCAGGGGAAATTGGAACCTACGAGCAGTACTTC	CASAGEIGTYEQYF
NA	TRBV5-1	NA	TRBJ2-4	TGCGCCAGCAGCTTGGATGGGGGGACCAAAAACATTCAGTACTTC	CASSLDGGTKNIQYF
TRBD1	TRBV18	once	TRBJ2-2	TGTGCCACCACACAGGGGACCGGGGAGCTGTTTTTT	CATTQGTGELFF
TRBD2	TRBV7-3	NA	TRBJ2-5	TGTGCCAGCAGCTTAACCGGACTAGAAGGGACCCAGTACTTC	CASSLTGLEGTQYF
NA	TRBV27	NA	TRBJ2-1	TGTGCCAGCAGTTTTGCAGGACAGAGCTACAATGAGCAGTTCTTC	CASSFAGQSYNEQFF
TRBD2	TRBV25-1	NA	TRBJ2-1	TGTGCCAGCAGTGAATTCGCGGGGGGGTTGGATGAGCAGTTCTTC	CASSEFAGGLDEQFF
NA	TRBV6-1	few	TRBJ1-5	TGTGCCAGCAGTGAAGCTTCCGGTAATAGCAATCAGCCCCAGCATTTT	CASSEASGNSNQPQHF
TRBD2	TRBV9	NA	TRBJ2-2	TGTGCCAGCTCAATTAGCGGGGGGTTCACCGGGGAGCTGTTTTTT	CASSISGGFTGELFF
NA	TRBV2	NA	TRBJ2-7	TGTGCCAGCAGTGAAATGATAGCGGCCTCCTACGAGCAGTACTTC	CASSEMIAASYEQYF
TRBD1	TRBV28	NA	TRBJ1-3	TGTGCCAGCAGTTCCGGGGGACAGGGGAGCGGCGACACCATATATTTT	CASSSGGQGSGDTIYF
TRBD1	TRBV28	NA	TRBJ1-3	TGTGCCAGTAGTATCACCGACAGGGGGTACACCATATATTTT	CASSITDRGYTIYF
TRBD1	TRBV9	NA	TRBJ1-2	TGTGCCAGCAGCGTAGCTGGGACAGATTATGGCTACACCTTC	CASSVAGTDYGYTF
NA	TRBV11-2	NA	TRBJ1-1	TGTGCCAGCAGCTTAGAAGCGGTTGAAGCTTTCTTT	CASSLEAVEAFF
NA	TRBV9	NA	TRBJ2-7	TGTGCGAGTTCTTTGGGGAGCCCTTCCTACGAGCAGTACTTC	CASSLGSPSYEQYF
TRBD1	TRBV5-1	NA	TRBJ2-2	TGCGCCAGCAGCTTGGAACCAGGGGGCAAATCCGGGGAGCTGTTTTTT	CASSLEPGGKSGELFF
TRBD2	TRBV9	NA	TRBJ2-3	TGTGCCAGCAGCCCGGGGGGTACAGATACGCAGTATTTT	CASSPGGTDTQYF
TRBD2	TRBV18	NA	TRBJ2-1	TGTGCCAGCTCACCGGCTAGCGGGGGGCCGGGGTCCTACAATGAGCAGTTCTTC	CASSPASGGPGSYNEQFF
NA	TRBV3-1/TRBV3-2	NA	TRBJ2-3	TGTGCCAGCAGCCGCGATGATACGCAGTATTTT	CASSRDDTQYF